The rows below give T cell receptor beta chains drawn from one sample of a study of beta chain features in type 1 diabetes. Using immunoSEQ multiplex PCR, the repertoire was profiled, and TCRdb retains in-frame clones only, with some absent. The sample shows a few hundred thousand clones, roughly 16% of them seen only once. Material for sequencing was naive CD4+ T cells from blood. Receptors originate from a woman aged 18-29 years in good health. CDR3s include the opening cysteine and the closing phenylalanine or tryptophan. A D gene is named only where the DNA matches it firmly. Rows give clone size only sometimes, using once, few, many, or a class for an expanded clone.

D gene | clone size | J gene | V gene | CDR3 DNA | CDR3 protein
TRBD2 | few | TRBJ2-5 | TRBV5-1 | TGCGCCAGCAGCTTATCGAGCGGGACCAAAGAGACCCAGTACTTC | CASSLSSGTKETQYF
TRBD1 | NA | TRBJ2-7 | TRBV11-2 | TGTGCCAGCAGCGCCGGGACAGGCTCTTACGAGCAGTACTTC | CASSAGTGSYEQYF
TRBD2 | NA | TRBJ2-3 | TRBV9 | TGTGCCAGCAGCGTAGTGGCGGGAGGGTTGGATACGCAGTATTTT | CASSVVAGGLDTQYF
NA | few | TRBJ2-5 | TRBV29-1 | TGCAGCGGGGGCCACGGGGGTGGAGAGACCCAGTACTTC | CSGGHGGGETQYF
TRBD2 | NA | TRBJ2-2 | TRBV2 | TGTGCCAGCAGTGTTCCCATCCTAGCGGCGGCGAACACCGGGGAGCTGTTTTTT | CASSVPILAAANTGELFF
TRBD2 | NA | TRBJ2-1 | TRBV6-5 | TGTGCCAGCACCCGGAGCGGGAGTGGTCGTGAGCAGTTCTTC | CASTRSGSGREQFF
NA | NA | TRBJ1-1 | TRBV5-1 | TGCGCCAGCAGCCACCCGGGGGGAGGAGCTGAAGCTTTCTTT | CASSHPGGGAEAFF
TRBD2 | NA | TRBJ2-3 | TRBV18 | TGTGCCAGCTCACCACCTACTAGCGGGAGGGCAGATACGCAGTATTTT | CASSPPTSGRADTQYF
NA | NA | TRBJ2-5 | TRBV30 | TGTGCCTGGAGTAAACTAGGGGGACGGGAGACCCAGTACTTC | CAWSKLGGRETQYF
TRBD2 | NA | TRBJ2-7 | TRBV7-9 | TGTGCCAGCAGCCCTTCTACTAGCGGGAGTTCCTACGAGCAGTACTTC | CASSPSTSGSSYEQYF
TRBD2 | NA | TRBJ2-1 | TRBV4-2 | TGTGCCAGCAGCCAACCGGGACTAGCGGGAGACTCCAGAAATGAGCAGTTCTTC | CASSQPGLAGDSRNEQFF
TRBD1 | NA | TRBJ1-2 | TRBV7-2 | TGTGCCAGCAGGGCGAAGGGGACAGACGCTACAAATGGCTACACCTTC | CASRAKGTDATNGYTF
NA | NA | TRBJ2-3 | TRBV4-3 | TGCGCCAGCAGCAGTGCTAGCGCCTCCCGTAGCACAGATACGCAGTATTTT | CASSSASASRSTDTQYF
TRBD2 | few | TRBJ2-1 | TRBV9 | TGTGCCACGGGACTAGCGATCAATGAGCAGTTCTTC | CATGLAINEQFF
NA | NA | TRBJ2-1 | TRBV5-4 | TGTGCCAGCAGCTTGCCAAGCTCTCGATCCTACAATGAGCAGTTCTTC | CASSLPSSRSYNEQFF
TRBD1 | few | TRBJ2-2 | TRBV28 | TGTGCCAGCACCTCTGGACAGGGGTTAATCGGGGAGCTGTTTTTT | CASTSGQGLIGELFF
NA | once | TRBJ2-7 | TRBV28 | TGTGCCAGCACGGGTGTGGCGGAGCAGTACTTC | CASTGVAEQYF
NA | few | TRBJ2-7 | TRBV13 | TGTGCCAGCAGCTCGAAAAGGGGAAGCTCCTACGAGCAGTACTTC | CASSSKRGSSYEQYF
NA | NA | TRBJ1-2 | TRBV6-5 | TGTGCCAGCAGCTCTACAGGGACCTATGGCTACACCTTC | CASSSTGTYGYTF
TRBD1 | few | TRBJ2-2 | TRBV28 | TGTGCCAGCAGCCCTCCTAGGGGGCTGGGGGAGCTGTTTTTT | CASSPPRGLGELFF
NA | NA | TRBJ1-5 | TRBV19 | TGTGCCAGTAGTATGCCCAACTCAGGGTTGGCGGTCCGTCAGCCCCAGCATTTT | CASSMPNSGLAVRQPQHF
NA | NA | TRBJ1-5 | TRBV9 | TGTGCCAGCAGCGCCACAGTTGATAGCAATCAGCCCCAGCATTTT | CASSATVDSNQPQHF
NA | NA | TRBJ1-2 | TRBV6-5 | TGTGCCAGCAGTTATTCAACGAGGGGGAACTATGGCTACACCTTC | CASSYSTRGNYGYTF
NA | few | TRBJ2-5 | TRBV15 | TGTGCCACCAGCAGAGACAGGGGAGATTGGGAGACCCAGTACTTC | CATSRDRGDWETQYF
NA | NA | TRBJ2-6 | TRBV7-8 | TGTGCCAGCCGGTGGTCTGGGGCCAACGTCCTGACTTTC | CASRWSGANVLTF
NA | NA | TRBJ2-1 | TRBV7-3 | TGTGCCAGCAGCTTAACGTTGGGCGGCTCGGGGTACCCCCTTCGGCAGTTCTTC | CASSLTLGGSGYPLRQFF
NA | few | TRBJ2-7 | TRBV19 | TGTGCCAGTAGTATCTTGAGCTCCTACGAGCAGTACTTC | CASSILSSYEQYF
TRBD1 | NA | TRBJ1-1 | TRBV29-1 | TGCAGCGTCCGACAGGGGAGGGACACTGAAGCTTTCTTT | CSVRQGRDTEAFF
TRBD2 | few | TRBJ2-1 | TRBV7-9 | TGTGCCAGCAGACTTACTAGCGTGAATGAGCAGTTCTTC | CASRLTSVNEQFF
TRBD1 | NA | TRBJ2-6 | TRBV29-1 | TGCAGCGTCGGACAGGTTCCCTTCTCTGGGGCCAACGTCCTGACTTTC | CSVGQVPFSGANVLTF
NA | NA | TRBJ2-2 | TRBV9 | TGTGCCAGCAGCGTAGTGGGGGGCACCGGGGAGCTGTTTTTT | CASSVVGGTGELFF
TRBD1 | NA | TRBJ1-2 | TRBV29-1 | TGCAGCGTAGGGGCTAGGGGGCGCGTGGACTATGGCTACACCTTC | CSVGARGRVDYGYTF
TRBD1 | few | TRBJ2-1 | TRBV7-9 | TGTGCCAGCAGCCCCACCGCCGGGACAGCCCCCAATGAGCAGTTCTTC | CASSPTAGTAPNEQFF
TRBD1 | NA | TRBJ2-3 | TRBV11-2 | TGTGCCAGCAGCCCAGGGGGTCCTATGGGAGATACGCAGTATTTT | CASSPGGPMGDTQYF
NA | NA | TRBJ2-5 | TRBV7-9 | TGTGCCAGCAGTCCGCGACTAGGACATAAAGAGACCCAGTACTTC | CASSPRLGHKETQYF
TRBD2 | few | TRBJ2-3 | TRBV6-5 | TGTGCCAGCAGCAGTGGGGGGGATACAGATACGCAGTATTTT | CASSSGGDTDTQYF
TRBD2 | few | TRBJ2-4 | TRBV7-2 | TGTGCCAGCAGCTTACTAGCGGGTGCCCGTGTAGTCAAAAACATTCAGTACTTC | CASSLLAGARVVKNIQYF
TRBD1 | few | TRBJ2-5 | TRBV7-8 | TGTGCCAGCAGCTCCCGGGACAGGGGGCCAGAGACCCAGTACTTC | CASSSRDRGPETQYF
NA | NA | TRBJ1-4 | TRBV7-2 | TGTGCCAGCAGCTTTCCCGGGGGAGGTGGGGATGAAAAACTGTTTTTT | CASSFPGGGGDEKLFF
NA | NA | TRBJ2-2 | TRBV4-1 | TGCGCCAGCAGCCCGGGTCAGGGGTTAACCGGGGAGCTGTTTTTT | CASSPGQGLTGELFF
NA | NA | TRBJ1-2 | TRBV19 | TGTGCCAGTAGGACTGAGAACTATGGCTACACCTTC | CASRTENYGYTF
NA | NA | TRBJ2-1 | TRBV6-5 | TGTGCCAGCAGAAGAAACTTCTACAATGAGCAGTTCTTC | CASRRNFYNEQFF
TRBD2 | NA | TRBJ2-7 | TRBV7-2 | TGTGCCAGCAGCTTAGGGGGCGGGAGCCTCCCCTACGAGCAGTACTTC | CASSLGGGSLPYEQYF
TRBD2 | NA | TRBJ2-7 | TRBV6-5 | TGTGCCAGCAGTTACACCGCGGGAGGGCCCTACGAGCAGTACTTC | CASSYTAGGPYEQYF
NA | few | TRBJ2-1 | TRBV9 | TGTGCCAGCACCACTGGGGGCGCGGAGCAGTTCTTC | CASTTGGAEQFF
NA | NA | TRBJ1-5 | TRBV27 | TGTGCCAGCAGGGCGACGGGACATAGCAATCAGCCCCAGCATTTT | CASRATGHSNQPQHF
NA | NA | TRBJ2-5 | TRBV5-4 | TGTGCCAGCAGCTTCTCCGCGGGTGGAGAGACCCAGTACTTC | CASSFSAGGETQYF
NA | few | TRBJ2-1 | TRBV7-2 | TGTGCCAGCAGCCCCAGGGTTGTTGGTGAGCAGTTCTTC | CASSPRVVGEQFF
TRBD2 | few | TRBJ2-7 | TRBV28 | TGTGCCAGCAGCTTTCTAGCGGGAGGGCCTGGCGAGCAGTACTTC | CASSFLAGGPGEQYF
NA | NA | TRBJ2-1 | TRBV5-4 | TGTGCCAGCATCCCCTCACAGGCCAACTCTCCCAATGAGCAGTTCTTC | CASIPSQANSPNEQFF
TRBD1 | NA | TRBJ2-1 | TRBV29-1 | TGCAGCGTTGAGAAGACAGGGCTCTACAATGAGCAGTTCTTC | CSVEKTGLYNEQFF
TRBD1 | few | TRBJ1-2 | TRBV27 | TGTGCCAGCAGTTTAGAAGGACAGGGGCTTGGCTACACCTTC | CASSLEGQGLGYTF
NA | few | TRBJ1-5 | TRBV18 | TGTGCCAGCTCACCACAGGGGAGCAATCAGCCCCAGCATTTT | CASSPQGSNQPQHF
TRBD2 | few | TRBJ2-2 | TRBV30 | TGTGCCTGGGGGAGGACTAGCGGGAGCTTGGCCGGGGAGCTGTTTTTT | CAWGRTSGSLAGELFF
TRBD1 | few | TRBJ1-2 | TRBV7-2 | TGTGCCAGCAGTGCGGGACCCACAGGGGGCTTTAGTGGCTACACCTTC | CASSAGPTGGFSGYTF
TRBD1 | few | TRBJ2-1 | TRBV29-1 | TGCAGCGTAAGGACAGGGACCCGCAATGAGCAGTTCTTC | CSVRTGTRNEQFF
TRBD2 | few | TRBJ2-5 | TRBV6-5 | TGTGCCAGCAGGGGGACTAGCGGGAGTCAAGAGACCCAGTACTTC | CASRGTSGSQETQYF